The clone carrying this TCR beta chain showed up just a few times. Antigen unknown. TCRdb independently ran MiXCR on the reads; one entry per CDR3 protein. Of around 770,000 distinct CDR3 sequences in the sample, about 29% were seen once. The length of the CDR3 is 16 residues. V lost 5 bases to trimming and J lost 7 bases, with 21 bases between them. Looked up from germline, CDR1 is MDHEN and CDR2 is SYDVKM. The data were obtained in a study of T cell repertoires in cytomegalovirus infection. Across the whole study: Used in the study were CMV epitopes, some recently identified and HLA-C-restricted, others well-studied and HLA-B-restricted. In public TCR beta signatures, there were indications of both CMV infection and matching HLA type.

Findings of the study overall: CMV-specific TCR beta clonotypes restricted by HLA-C dominated the ex vivo response.

The chain combines TRBV28 with TRBJ1-5; D may be TRBD1 (5 bases). This specimen consisted of cultured CD8+ T cells from PBMCs, obtained from culture after CMV antigen stimulation. The receptor was derived from a human donor in good health (CMV status not recorded). Some clones in this sample may be carry-over from other donors' samples. DNA for the CDR3: TGTGCCAGCAGTGGAGGCGACAGCCTAGCCGGGCAGCCCCAGCATTTT. This gives the protein CASSGGDSLAGQPQHF.